Sequencing of this TCR beta chain was carried out in a study of T cell repertoires in cytomegalovirus infection. Turning to the study itself: As its CMV epitopes, the study selected recently identified HLA-C-restricted and well-studied HLA-B-restricted targets. Public TCR beta signatures indicated both CMV infection and matching HLA type.

TCRdb reprocessed the reads via MiXCR and lists one record per CDR3 protein. The table includes around 25,000 distinct CDR3 sequences, approximately 22% detected once. In its sample, this clonotype was seen many times. The antigen is unknown. Study-level points and caveats: Using cumulative public TCR beta family frequency, the authors identified those who carried CMV together with the relevant HLA. The ex vivo response showed dominance by HLA-C-restricted CMV-specific TCR beta clonotypes.

The V and J ends lost 1 base and 1 base respectively, with 4 bases between them. CDR1 and CDR2 from the germline V gene are SEHNR and FQNEAQ (reference sequence). CDR3 size: 13 residues. The receptor was derived from a human donor in good health (CMV status not recorded). Some clones in this sample may be carry-over from other donors' samples. This sequence joins TRBV7-9 and TRBJ1-2, with no clear D. The sequenced sample was CD8+ T cells from cultured PBMCs, obtained from culture after CMV antigen stimulation. DNA for the CDR3: TGTGCCAGCAGCTTAGGCAATAACTATGGCTACACCTTC. Protein sequence: CASSLGNNYGYTF.